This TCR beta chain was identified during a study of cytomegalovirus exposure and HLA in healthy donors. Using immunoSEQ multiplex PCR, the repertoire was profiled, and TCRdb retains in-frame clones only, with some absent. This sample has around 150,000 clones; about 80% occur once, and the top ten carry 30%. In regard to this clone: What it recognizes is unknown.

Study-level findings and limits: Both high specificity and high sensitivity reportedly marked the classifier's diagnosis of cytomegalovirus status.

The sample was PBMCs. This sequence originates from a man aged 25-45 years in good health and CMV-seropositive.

The CDR3 reads CASSRASGGSQYF. In DNA form, the CDR3 reads TGTGCCAGCAGCAGGGCTAGCGGGGGGTCCCAGTACTTC. The V gene is TRBV11-3, the J gene TRBJ2-5; 11 bases match TRBD2. V was pared by 5 bases and J by 9 bases, with 5 bases of the junction left unmatched. Germline loops: CDR1 SGHNT, CDR2 YENEEA. This CDR3 has 13 amino acids.